This passage covers 32 T cell receptor beta chains from one sample sequenced in a study of shared clonotypes between healthy human individuals. The naive CD8 fraction comprised CD45RO-negative cells positively selected for CCR7 and excluded terminally differentiated effector memory CD45RA+ cells. Method: immunoSEQ multiplex PCR; TCRdb's copy keeps in-frame clones and lacks some. The sample comprises 800,000 or so clones, around 96% of which are singletons, and 0.2% to 0.25% rests with the top ten. The sample consisted of naive CD8+ T cells sorted from blood. These receptors all stem from a young man in good health.

V usage is TRBV6-1 and J usage is TRBJ1-2, with D maybe TRBD1 (5 bases). V lost 2 bases and J lost 4, with 11 bases in between. The CDR3 loop spans 14 amino acids. CDR1 and CDR2 (germline): MNHNS, SASEGT. The CDR3 loop is CASSEFSGTYGYTF. In nucleotides, the CDR3 is TGTGCCAGCAGTGAATTTTCAGGGACCTATGGCTACACCTTC.

V usage is TRBV5-5 and J usage is TRBJ2-1; D possibly corresponds to TRBD1 (5 bases). The CDR3 totals 13 residues. Germline CDR1 is SGHKS and CDR2 is YYEKEE (reference sequence). V was cut by 3 bases and J by 6 bases, with 10 bases left in between. The CDR3 reads CASSSGSRNEQFF. In DNA, the CDR3 is TGTGCCAGCAGCTCAGGGTCGCGCAATGAGCAGTTCTTC.

The rearrangement joins TRBV4-3 to TRBJ2-2; TRBD1 aligns across 9 bases. J was trimmed by 5 bases and V by 4 bases; bases with no gene match: 5. The CDR3 is 15 amino acids. Per the germline V gene, CDR1 is LGHNA and CDR2 is YSLEER. CDR3 in DNA: TGCGCCAGCAGCCGGGACAGGGTGGGAACCGGGGAGCTGTTTTTT. This sequence encodes CASSRDRVGTGELFF.

The V call is TRBV6-6, the J call TRBJ2-2; D may be TRBD1 or TRBD2 (5 bases each). Trimming took 2 bases from V and 1 from J, leaving 8 bases between them. This CDR3 has 15 amino acids. CDR1 and CDR2 (germline): MNHNY, SVGAGI (reference sequence). The CDR3 DNA follows: TGTGCCAGCAGTTACCGAGGGGAGAACACCGGGGAGCTGTTTTTT. Translating gives CASSYRGENTGELFF.

This chain connects TRBV11-2 to TRBJ2-7, with 7 bases lining up with TRBD2. The CDR3 consists of 16 residues. V dropped 5 bases and J dropped 6; count of bases not matched to a gene: 16. The germline V gene has CDR1 SGHAT and CDR2 FQNNGV. This CDR3 reads CASSPRGAGKYSEQYF. The CDR3, as DNA: TGTGCCAGCAGCCCTCGGGGAGCGGGAAAATATAGCGAGCAGTACTTC.

The chain uses TRBV14 and TRBJ2-7; a possible D gene is TRBD2 (5 bases). V lost 0 bases and J 7 bases, leaving 19 bases between the germline ends. CDR3 length equals 16 residues. The germline V gene encodes CDR1 SGHDN and CDR2 FVKESK. The CDR3 loop reads CASSQDYTSLGVEQYF. CDR3 coding DNA: TGTGCCAGCAGCCAAGATTACACGTCCCTCGGGGTTGAGCAGTACTTC.

The V gene is TRBV7-2, the J gene TRBJ2-7, with D possibly TRBD2 on 6 matching bases. Per the germline V gene, CDR1 is SGHTA and CDR2 is FQGNSA. V was pared by 6 bases and J by 0 bases, with 9 bases between. There are 13 residues in the CDR3. In DNA, the CDR3 is TGTGCCAGCAGTAGCGGCAGCTCCTACGAGCAGTACTTC. Translating gives CASSSGSSYEQYF. Full variable domain (remainder filled in from reference TRBV7-2 and TRBJ2-7): GAGVSQSPSNKVTEKGKDVELRCDPISGHTALYWYRQSLGQGLEFLIYFQGNSAPDKSGLPSDRFSAERTGGSVSTLTIQRTQQEDSAVYLCASSSGSSYEQYFGPGTRLTVT.

V usage is TRBV19 and J usage is TRBJ2-1; possible D gene TRBD2, 6 bases. This CDR3 spans 15 amino acids. Germline CDR1 and CDR2: LNHDA and SQIVND (reference sequence). V lost 5 bases, J lost 3 bases, and 14 bases lay in between. This CDR3 is CASSLGGAGYNEQFF. The CDR3 DNA is TGTGCCAGTAGTCTGGGGGGAGCGGGCTACAATGAGCAGTTCTTC.

V is TRBV15 and J is TRBJ2-2, with TRBD2 matching over 12 bases. Germline values: CDR1 LNHNV, CDR2 YYDKDF (reference sequence). V trimming: 0 bases; J trimming: 6 bases; junction bases outside the gene matches: 8. This CDR3 has 18 amino acids. CDR3 amino acids: CATSRDPSGRAGSGELFF. The DNA of the CDR3 is TGTGCCACCAGCAGAGATCCTAGCGGGAGGGCCGGGTCCGGGGAGCTGTTTTTT.

This chain links TRBV7-9 with TRBJ2-7; 11 nucleotides line up with TRBD2. The germline V gene encodes CDR1 SEHNR and CDR2 FQNEAQ (reference sequence). This CDR3 spans 15 amino acids. J lost 0 bases, V lost 5 bases, and 3 bases had no gene match. This CDR3 reads CASSQGTSGSYEQYF. CDR3 nucleotides: TGTGCCAGCAGCCAGGGGACTAGCGGCTCCTACGAGCAGTACTTC. The complete variable domain, with remaining parts taken from reference TRBV7-9 and TRBJ2-7, reads DTGVSQNPRHKITKRGQNVTFRCDPISEHNRLYWYRQTLGQGPEFLTYFQNEAQLEKSRLLSDRFSAERPKGSFSTLEIQRTEQGDSAMYLCASSQGTSGSYEQYFGPGTRLTVT.

The CDR3 DNA sequence: TGTGCCAGCAGAAGGCAGGGAAGCTCCTACAATGAGCAGTTCTTC. This codes for CASRRQGSSYNEQFF. The chain couples TRBV28 to TRBJ2-1; a possible D gene is TRBD1 (5 bases). The ends were cut back, 6 bases at V and 0 bases at J, with 12 bases in the middle. Germline V CDR1 and CDR2: MDHEN, SYDVKM. The CDR3 has 15 residues.

The V gene is TRBV10-3, the J gene TRBJ2-5; D remains ambiguous. V was trimmed by 2 bases and J by 1 base, leaving 8 bases between them. The CDR3 is made up of 14 amino acids. The germline gives CDR1 ENHRY, CDR2 SYGVKD. CDR3 sequence reads: CAISETVPQETQYF. CDR3 in DNA: TGTGCCATCAGTGAGACGGTACCCCAAGAGACCCAGTACTTC.

This rearrangement joins TRBV6-1 to TRBJ2-7, with unresolved D. Trimming left V 7 bases short and J 3 bases short, with 10 bases between. Germline CDR1 reads MNHNS; CDR2 reads SASEGT. The CDR3 has 12 amino acids. DNA of the CDR3: TGTGCCAGCAAGGACCGATACTACGAGCAGTACTTC. Its protein is CASKDRYYEQYF.

The V gene is TRBV4-1, the J gene TRBJ2-2; no definite D call. CDR1 is MGHRA and CDR2 is YSYEKL in the germline V gene. The V end lost 4 bases, the J end lost 3 bases, and 9 bases lay between the germline ends. CDR3 length: 14 residues. The CDR3 region has the DNA TGCGCCAGCAGCCTCTATGCAGACACCGGGGAGCTGTTTTTT. As protein: CASSLYADTGELFF.

The V and J genes are TRBV19 and TRBJ2-7; a weak D match, TRBD2 (6 bases). Germline CDR1 reads LNHDA; CDR2 reads SQIVND (reference sequence). The CDR3 runs to 18 residues. The ends were cut back, 3 bases at V and 0 bases at J, with 21 bases in the middle. The CDR3 spells CASSITFLASESSYEQYF. CDR3 sequence (DNA): TGTGCCAGTAGTATCACTTTTTTGGCTAGCGAGAGCTCCTACGAGCAGTACTTC. Full variable domain (remainder filled in from reference TRBV19 and TRBJ2-7): DGGITQSPKYLFRKEGQNVTLSCEQNLNHDAMYWYRQDPGQGLRLIYYSQIVNDFQKGDIAEGYSVSREKKESFPLTVTSAQKNPTAFYLCASSITFLASESSYEQYFGPGTRLTVT.

This clone was counted a single time. This rearrangement joins TRBV23-1 to TRBJ2-7; no definite D call. TRBV23-1 is classed as an ORF, of uncertain function. Trimming removed 2 bases from V and 5 bases from J, with 1 base in between. This CDR3 contains 10 residues. CDR3 residues: CASSQNEQYF. The CDR3 nucleotides read TGCGCCAGCAGTCAAAACGAGCAGTACTTC.

Turning to this clone: This same CDR3 is encoded by further DNA sequences in the sample. This CDR3 is CASSLSRVTQPQHF. DNA of the CDR3: TGTGCCAGCAGTTTATCGCGGGTGACTCAGCCCCAGCATTTT. The V gene is TRBV27, the J gene TRBJ1-5; D gene uncertain. The CDR3 runs to 14 residues. V lost 0 bases and J lost 6, with 9 bases in between. Germline V CDR1 and CDR2: MNHEY, SMNVEV (reference sequence).

This chain links TRBV18 with TRBJ2-1, with D perhaps given as TRBD1 or TRBD2 (5 bases each). The CDR3 consists of 14 residues. Trimming stripped 0 bases from V and 9 bases from J, with 12 bases between. Germline CDR1 is KGHSH and CDR2 is LQKENI. Here the CDR3 DNA reads TGTGCCAGCTCACCACCGTCCGGGGCGCGTGAGCAGTTCTTC. Its translation is CASSPPSGAREQFF.

As to this clone: This may be a read error: a much more frequent sequence differs by one nucleotide. The sample holds other DNA sequences that translate to the same CDR3. The rearrangement joins TRBV5-4 to TRBJ2-3; D unclear. The V end lost 1 base, the J end lost 3 bases, and 0 bases lay between the germline ends. CDR1 SGHNT and CDR2 YYREEE come from the germline V gene (reference sequence). The CDR3 loop spans 11 amino acids. The CDR3 coding sequence is TGTGCCAGCAGCTTGACAGATACGCAGTATTTT. Its protein is CASSLTDTQYF.

This clone was picked up one time. The chain recombines TRBV27 with TRBJ2-7, with D possibly matching TRBD1 (6 bases). This CDR3 spans 13 amino acids. The germline gives CDR1 MNHEY, CDR2 SMNVEV (reference sequence). Deletions cut 6 bases from V and 5 bases from J, with 14 bases between. The CDR3 coding sequence is TGTGCCAGCAGCGACAGGCTAAAGGACGAGCAGTACTTC. Translating it yields CASSDRLKDEQYF.

The gene calls are TRBV25-1 and TRBJ2-1; D may match TRBD1 or TRBD2 (5 bases each). Trimming took 0 bases from V and 6 from J, leaving 18 bases between them. Germline CDR1 is MGHDK and CDR2 is SYGVNS. The CDR3 consists of 17 residues. CDR3 loop: CASSEYPGPSGTNEQFF. The CDR3 bases are TGTGCCAGCAGTGAATATCCGGGACCGAGTGGGACCAATGAGCAGTTCTTC.

This clone was observed a few times. The V and J genes are TRBV14 and TRBJ2-2, with D tentatively TRBD1 or TRBD2 (5 bases each). From germline, CDR1 is SGHDN and CDR2 FVKESK. The V and J ends lost 0 bases and 0 bases respectively, with 11 bases between them. The CDR3 extends over 17 amino acids. The CDR3 nucleotides read TGTGCCAGCAGCCAAGATTCCTGGGACGCGAACACCGGGGAGCTGTTTTTT. Its translation: CASSQDSWDANTGELFF.

This chain joins TRBV5-6 and TRBJ2-7, with TRBD1 as a possible D gene (6 bases). V was clipped by 4 bases and J by 2 bases, with 10 bases between them. The germline CDR1 and CDR2 sequences are SGHDT and YYEEEE. The CDR3 has 13 amino acids. The CDR3 is CASSVTGPYEQYF. The CDR3 DNA is TGTGCCAGCAGCGTGACAGGCCCCTACGAGCAGTACTTC.

The rearrangement uses TRBV7-8 and TRBJ1-4; 7 bases map to TRBD1. CDR3 length equals 17 residues. With V trimmed by 2 bases and J by 6 bases, 12 bases remained unmatched. Germline assignment: CDR1 SGHVS and CDR2 FQNEAQ. CDR3 in amino acids: CASSLPRQGESDEKLFF. CDR3 DNA: TGTGCCAGCAGCTTACCCAGACAGGGTGAGAGTGATGAAAAACTGTTTTTT.

The V call is TRBV27, the J call TRBJ2-7; 9 nucleotides match TRBD1. Germline CDR1 is MNHEY and CDR2 is SMNVEV (reference sequence). The CDR3 loop spans 14 amino acids. Trimming took 4 bases from V and 3 from J; bases not matched to a gene: 4. CDR3 loop: CASSWTGDLYEQYF. DNA for the CDR3: TGTGCCAGCAGTTGGACAGGGGACCTCTACGAGCAGTACTTC.

The rearrangement joins TRBV10-3 to TRBJ1-1; TRBD1 is a possible D gene (6 bases). This CDR3 is 15 amino acids long. V was clipped by 2 bases and J by 0 bases, with 10 bases between them. CDR1 and CDR2 from the germline V gene are ENHRY and SYGVKD. CDR3 region: CAISEGQGMNTEAFF. The CDR3 region has the DNA TGTGCCATCAGTGAGGGGCAGGGGATGAACACTGAAGCTTTCTTT.

The rearrangement links TRBV4-1 to TRBJ2-7; D is ambiguous. This CDR3 has 13 amino acids. V dropped 1 base and J dropped 7 bases, with 11 bases sitting between them. Germline V gene sequence: CDR1 MGHRA, CDR2 YSYEKL. CDR3 protein: CASSQVFSEEQYF. CDR3 bases: TGCGCCAGCAGCCAAGTCTTTTCGGAGGAGCAGTACTTC.

The rearrangement joins TRBV7-9 to TRBJ2-7, with no clear D. CDR1 and CDR2 from the germline V gene are SEHNR and FQNEAQ (reference sequence). Trimming took off 5 bases at V and 6 bases at J, with 20 bases between the two ends. The CDR3 has 15 amino acids. CDR3: CASSRLGGTASEQYF. The DNA of the CDR3 is TGTGCCAGCAGCCGTTTGGGCGGAACCGCCTCCGAGCAGTACTTC.

CDR3 sequence (DNA): TGCGCCAGCAGCCTTGGGACACGGTCTATTGATGAGCAGTTCTTC. Residues: CASSLGTRSIDEQFF. The chain couples TRBV5-1 to TRBJ2-1; a possible D gene is TRBD1 (6 bases). Germline CDR1 SGHRS, CDR2 YFSETQ. The CDR3 runs to 15 residues. V lost 4 bases, J lost 8 bases, and 19 bases lay in between.

V and J are TRBV28 and TRBJ1-2; 7 bases match TRBD1. The germline gives CDR1 MDHEN, CDR2 SYDVKM. The CDR3 has 16 amino acids. The V and J ends lost 5 bases and 1 base, in that order; junction bases with no gene match: 10. CDR3 nucleotide sequence: TGTGCCAGCAGTCAACCAGGACAGGAAATTAACTATGGCTACACCTTC. Translating gives CASSQPGQEINYGYTF.

This rearrangement joins TRBV15 to TRBJ1-4; no definite D call. V gave up 0 bases and J gave up 7 bases, with 6 bases separating them. The CDR3 runs 13 residues. In germline, CDR1 is LNHNV, CDR2 YYDKDF (reference sequence). The CDR3 sequence: CATSRDRAEKLFF. For the CDR3, the DNA is TGTGCCACCAGCAGAGATCGAGCTGAAAAACTGTTTTTT. The full variable domain, rest sourced from reference TRBV15 and TRBJ1-4, is DAMVIQNPRYQVTQFGKPVTLSCSQTLNHNVMYWYQQKSSQAPKLLFHYYDKDFNNEADTPDNFQSRRPNTSFCFLDIRSPGLGDTAMYLCATSRDRAEKLFFGSGTQLSVL.

The gene calls are TRBV27 and TRBJ2-3; 7 positions match TRBD1. Germline loops: CDR1 MNHEY, CDR2 SMNVEV (reference sequence). The CDR3 sequence is 15 residues long. V trimming: 6 bases; J trimming: 0 bases; junction bases outside the gene matches: 6. In DNA form, the CDR3 reads TGTGCCAGCAGCCTCGGGACAGTAAGCACAGATACGCAGTATTTT. Protein product: CASSLGTVSTDTQYF.